Each of the 9 T cell receptor beta chains below was sequenced from the same sample in a study of graft-versus-host responses after intestinal transplantation. Repertoires were generated with immunoSEQ multiplex PCR, while TCRdb's copy carries only in-frame clones and drops some. Of approximately 110,000 clones in the sample, around 94% were seen once. The antigens these receptors bind are not known. The sample consisted of unstimulated CD4+ T cells sorted from spleen or lymph node cells, taken before transplant. These receptors were obtained from a human donor who was the organ donor for an intestinal transplant.

CDR3: CASSPEGGTNEQYF. CDR3 bases: TGTGCCAGCAGCCCGGAGGGTGGGACGAACGAGCAGTACTTC. The chain uses TRBV5-5 and TRBJ2-7; D may be TRBD2 (6 bases). The CDR3 extends over 14 amino acids. V shed 4 bases and J shed 5 bases, with 16 bases lying between them. From germline, CDR1 is SGHKS and CDR2 YYEKEE (reference sequence).

The gene calls are TRBV9 and TRBJ2-3, with D possibly TRBD2 on 6 matching bases. Germline CDR1 reads SGDLS; CDR2 reads YYNGEE. V was trimmed by 0 bases and J by 4 bases, leaving 12 bases between them. The CDR3 is 15 amino acids. The CDR3, as DNA: TGTGCCAGCAGCGTAGCCCGCGGGGCCCCAGATACGCAGTATTTT. Its protein product is CASSVARGAPDTQYF.

The chain couples TRBV5-1 to TRBJ2-2; 8 bases map to TRBD1. Germline lookup yields CDR1 SGHRS and CDR2 YFSETQ. This CDR3 is 17 amino acids long. After removal of 1 base from V and 0 bases from J, the junction contained 5 bases not matched to a gene. The CDR3 sequence: CASSLLTGGTNTGELFF. The CDR3 coding sequence is TGCGCCAGCAGCTTGCTTACAGGGGGGACGAACACCGGGGAGCTGTTTTTT.

The V and J genes are TRBV5-1 and TRBJ2-5; 8 bases fit TRBD2. The CDR3 length is 14 residues. Per the germline V gene, CDR1 is SGHRS and CDR2 is YFSETQ. The junction had 5 bases not matched to a gene; V was cut back by 4 bases and J by 3 bases. CDR3 residues: CASSPQTSEETQYF. The DNA of the CDR3 is TGCGCCAGCAGCCCTCAGACTAGCGAAGAGACCCAGTACTTC. The variable domain in full, with the rest retrieved from reference TRBV5-1 and TRBJ2-5, is KAGVTQTPRYLIKTRGQQVTLSCSPISGHRSVSWYQQTPGQGLQFLFEYFSETQRNKGNFPGRFSGRQFSNSRSEMNVSTLELGDSALYLCASSPQTSEETQYFGPGTRLLVL.

There are a few counts of this clone. CDR3 region: CASSLVQTWNTEAFF. For the CDR3, the DNA is TGTGCCAGCAGTTTGGTCCAGACTTGGAACACTGAAGCTTTCTTT. This chain joins TRBV28 and TRBJ1-1; no clear D. CDR1 is MDHEN, CDR2 SYDVKM, per germline. The V and J ends lost 3 bases and 1 base respectively, with 12 bases between them. This CDR3 is built from 15 residues.

The chain is built from TRBV9 and TRBJ2-5; tentatively, D is TRBD2 (5 bases). Germline CDR1 reads SGDLS; CDR2 reads YYNGEE. Trimming left V 0 bases short and J 3 bases short, with 12 bases between. CDR3 length: 15 amino acids. CDR3 region: CASSVERTAEETQYF. CDR3 in DNA: TGTGCCAGCAGCGTAGAAAGGACTGCAGAAGAGACCCAGTACTTC.

J is TRBJ2-7 and V is TRBV5-1, with 11 bases lining up with TRBD1. Trimming cost V 4 bases and J 2 bases; bases outside gene matches: 5. Germline V gives CDR1 SGHRS, CDR2 YFSETQ. The CDR3 is 15 residues long. CDR3 sequence: CASSEGTGGTYEQYF. CDR3 nucleotide sequence: TGCGCCAGCAGCGAAGGGACAGGGGGGACCTACGAGCAGTACTTC.

The chain links TRBV30 to TRBJ1-2; D unresolved. The germline gives CDR1 GTSNPN, CDR2 SVGIG (reference sequence). The CDR3 covers 11 residues. Trimming shortened V by 2 bases and J by 4 bases, and 5 bases separated the two germline ends. The CDR3 reads CAWSKPYGYTF. The CDR3 nucleotides are TGTGCCTGGAGTAAGCCCTATGGCTACACCTTC.

The rearrangement joins TRBV18 to TRBJ2-3; no reliable D call. The germline CDR1 and CDR2 sequences are KGHSH and LQKENI. This CDR3 spans 13 amino acids. Trimming cost V 4 bases and J 4 bases, with 9 bases left between them. CDR3 in amino acids: CASSLGYADTQYF. CDR3 DNA sequence: TGTGCCAGCTCACTGGGGTATGCAGATACGCAGTATTTT.